This entry describes one T cell receptor (beta chain). There are a few counts of this clone. Its antigen is currently not known. Base qualities are not provided; no much larger clone lies one nucleotide away. This specimen belongs to a study of beta chain features in type 1 diabetes (dated by TCRdb to the late 2010s). About the full investigation: No differences in mean age, gender distribution, total cell number or subset yield were found between patients and healthy donors. Across all samples, 107,917,701 sorted cells were examined, and cell number per subset correlated strongly with RNA yield. The study compared the TCRB repertoires of sorted circulating CD4+ T cell subsets in recently diagnosed type 1 diabetes patients with those in matched healthy donors. Regulatory and stem cell-like memory subsets were isolated from only 8 patients and roughly 8 healthy donors, whereas naive and central memory subsets came from all 30 or so donors.

From each donor, a single peripheral blood sample of about 110 mL on average was drawn into heparinised tubes. Using a panel that included CD45RO, CCR7, CD25, CD127, CD95 and CD27, naive, central memory, regulatory and stem cell-like memory CD4+ T cells were sorted on a BD FACSAria II. Purity was above 95% for every sorted population. Right away, PBMCs were isolated by Lymphoprep density gradient centrifugation and were stained directly, with no culture step. So that batch effects would be minimized, each experiment stained and sorted samples in pairs, pairing one healthy donor with one patient. General findings and caveats noted by the study authors: HLA sub-analyses involved small numbers of individuals, so any influence of HLA type on TCRB rearrangement remained unresolved. Patients with type 1 diabetes made fewer insertions and deleted more nucleotides at VDJ recombination sites, implying thymic rearrangement abnormalities. PCR may preferentially amplify shorter templates, but because patient and control samples were amplified and corrected together, any resulting skew would affect both groups equally. A moderate but significant shortening of TCRB CDR3 length was observed in type 1 diabetes patients in all four CD4+ subsets. Because cDNA was sequenced instead of genomic DNA, activated cells with high expression could be over-represented, although the groups did not differ in activation or CD3 levels. Naive, central memory and regulatory TCRB repertoires appeared more similar among patients than among healthy donors.

V is shortened by 2 bases, J by 5 bases, and the region joining them spans 6 bases. Taken from the germline V gene (reference sequence), the CDR1 and CDR2 loops are MNHNY and SVGAGI. The CDR3 sequence holds 12 residues, the cysteine and phenylalanine included. Only CDR3 DNA remains: 36 bases, in frame from the first base. The entire isolated RNA was reverse transcribed using the High Capacity cDNA Reverse Transcription Kit, and thus expressed TCRB transcripts were sequenced. Deep immunoSEQ sequencing was performed on naive, central memory and regulatory T cell samples, with an average of around 3.5 million total reads per sample. Sorted cells were lysed in RLT buffer and RNA was extracted with DNase-treated RNeasy Micro or Mini kits, depending on cell number. Each cell subset was processed separately to prevent cross-contamination, with patient and healthy donor samples processed together. The immunoSEQ multiplex PCR was used to amplify TCRB sequences from cDNA, yielding 87-bp fragments that span the CDR3 region. Amplicons were sequenced on the Illumina HiSeq platform. On the authors' methods: PCR bias was computationally corrected using synthetic template baselines, reads within Hamming distance 2 were collapsed, and singletons that could not be merged were discarded. Reads were aligned against IMGT to assign V, D and J genes, CDR3 length and insertions or deletions at six rearrangement sites. Within each subset, clonotype counts were normalized to sorted cell number, after which true diversity and Gini coefficients were computed with the tcR R package. The overlap coefficient, calculated on TCRB nucleotide sequences, was used to quantify repertoire sharing. As a proxy for the pre-selection repertoire, out-of-frame TCRB sequences from naive cells were analyzed. The clones in this table, taken by TCRdb from immuneACCESS, are in-frame only. Not every clone is retained; where verified, under half of the shortfall comes from an unresolved V gene, and the cause of the rest is unknown. Clone size and V and J calls were adopted from that table, with D and trimming inferred from the DNA. The sample yields 250,000 to 300,000 clones; roughly an eighth were counted once. Jointly, the top ten make up approximately 0.015% of the sample.

This clonotype was obtained from a man aged 25-45 years with type 1 diabetes. The chain couples TRBV6-6 to TRBJ2-5; no D gene call is confident. The specimen sequenced was naive CD4+ T cells from blood. What this sample's cell subset or site label stands for: true naive CD4+ T cells. The CDR3 reads as follows: CASSYSVETQYF. The DNA sequence follows: TGTGCCAGCAGTTACAGCGTGGAGACCCAGTACTTC.